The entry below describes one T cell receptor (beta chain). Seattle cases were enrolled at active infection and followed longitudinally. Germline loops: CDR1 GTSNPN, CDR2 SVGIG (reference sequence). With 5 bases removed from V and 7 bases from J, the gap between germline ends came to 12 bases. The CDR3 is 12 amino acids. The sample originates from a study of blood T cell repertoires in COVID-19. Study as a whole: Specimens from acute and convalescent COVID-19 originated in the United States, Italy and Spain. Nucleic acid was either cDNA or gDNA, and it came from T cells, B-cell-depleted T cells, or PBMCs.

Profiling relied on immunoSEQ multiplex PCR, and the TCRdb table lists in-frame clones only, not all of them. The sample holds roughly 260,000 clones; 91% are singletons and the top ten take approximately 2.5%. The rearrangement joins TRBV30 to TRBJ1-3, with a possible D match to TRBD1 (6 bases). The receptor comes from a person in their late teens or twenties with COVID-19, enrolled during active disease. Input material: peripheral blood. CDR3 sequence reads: CAWGDTPNTIYF. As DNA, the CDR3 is TGTGCCTGGGGGGACACTCCTAACACCATATATTTT. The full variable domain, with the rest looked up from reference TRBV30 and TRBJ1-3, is SQTIHQWPATLVQPVGSPLSLECTVEGTSNPNLYWYRQAAGRGLQLLFYSVGIGQISSEVPQNLSASRPQDRQFILSSKKLLLSDSGFYLCAWGDTPNTIYFGEGSWLTVV.